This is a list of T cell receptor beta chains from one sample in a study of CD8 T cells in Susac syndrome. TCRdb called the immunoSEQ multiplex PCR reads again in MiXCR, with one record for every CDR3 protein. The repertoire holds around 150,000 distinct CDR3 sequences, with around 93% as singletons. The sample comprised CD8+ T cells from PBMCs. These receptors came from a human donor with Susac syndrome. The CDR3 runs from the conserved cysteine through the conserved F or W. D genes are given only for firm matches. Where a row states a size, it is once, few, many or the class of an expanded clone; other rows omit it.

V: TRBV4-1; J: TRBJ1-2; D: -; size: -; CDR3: CASSQVTNYGYTF; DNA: TGCGCCAGCAGCCAGGTAACTAACTATGGCTACACCTTC
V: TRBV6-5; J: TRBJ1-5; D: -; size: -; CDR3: CASSYSFEGAGGYQHF; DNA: TGTGCCAGCAGTTACTCGTTTGAAGGTGCCGGGGGTTACCAGCATTTT
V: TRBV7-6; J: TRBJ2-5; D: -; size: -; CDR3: CASSLGVYQETQYF; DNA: TGTGCCAGCAGCTTGGGGGTGTACCAAGAGACCCAGTACTTC
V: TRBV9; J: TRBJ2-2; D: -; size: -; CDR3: CASSVDGLRAGELFF; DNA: TGTGCCAGCAGCGTCGACGGTTTGAGAGCCGGGGAGCTGTTTTTT
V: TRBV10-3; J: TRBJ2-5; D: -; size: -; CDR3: CAISGGQLETQYF; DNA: TGTGCCATCAGTGGGGGACAACTAGAGACCCAGTACTTC
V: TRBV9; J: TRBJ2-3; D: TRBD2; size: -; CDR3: CASSPRLAGGLGDTQYF; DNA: TGTGCCAGCAGCCCTAGACTAGCGGGAGGGCTAGGAGATACGCAGTATTTT
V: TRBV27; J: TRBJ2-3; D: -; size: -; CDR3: CASSRGADTQYF; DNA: TGTGCCAGCAGCCGCGGTGCGGATACGCAGTATTTT
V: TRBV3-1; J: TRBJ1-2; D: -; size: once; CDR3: CASRPPGLGVDGYTF; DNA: TGTGCCAGCAGACCCCCTGGATTAGGGGTAGACGGCTACACCTTC
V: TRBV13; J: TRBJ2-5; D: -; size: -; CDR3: CASSSPRGTHSGETQYF; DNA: TGTGCCAGCAGCTCTCCCCGCGGGACTCACAGTGGGGAGACCCAGTACTTC
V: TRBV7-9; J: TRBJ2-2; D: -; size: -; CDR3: CASSPPASGTGTGELFF; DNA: TGTGCCAGCAGCCCCCCCGCTTCCGGGACTGGCACCGGGGAGCTGTTTTTT
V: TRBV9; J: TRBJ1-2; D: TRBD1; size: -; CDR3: CASSSWDSLRGYTF; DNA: TGTGCCAGCAGCTCCTGGGACAGTTTGAGGGGCTACACCTTC
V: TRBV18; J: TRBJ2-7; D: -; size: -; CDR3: CASSPDFSYEQYF; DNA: TGTGCCAGCTCCCCAGATTTCTCCTACGAGCAGTACTTC
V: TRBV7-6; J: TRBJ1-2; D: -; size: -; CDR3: CASSLVGFDGYTF; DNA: TGTGCCAGCAGCTTGGTAGGGTTCGATGGCTACACCTTC
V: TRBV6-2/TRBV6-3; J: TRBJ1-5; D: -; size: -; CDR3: CASSLEGGSQPQHF; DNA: TGTGCCAGCAGCCTCGAGGGGGGCAGTCAGCCCCAGCATTTT
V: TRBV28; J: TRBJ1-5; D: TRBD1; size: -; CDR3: CASSTGQGGQPQHF; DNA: TGTGCCAGCAGTACGGGACAGGGGGGCCAGCCCCAGCATTTT
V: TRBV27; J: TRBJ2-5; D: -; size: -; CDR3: CASSPNQETQYF; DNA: TGTGCCAGCAGCCCGAACCAAGAGACCCAGTACTTC
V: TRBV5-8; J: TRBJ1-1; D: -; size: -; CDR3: CASSLYQRGGTEAFF; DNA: TGTGCCAGCAGCTTGTACCAAAGGGGAGGCACTGAAGCTTTCTTT
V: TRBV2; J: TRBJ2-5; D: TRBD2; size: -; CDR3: CARGSGARGGETQYF; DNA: TGTGCCAGGGGTAGCGGGGCCCGCGGGGGAGAGACCCAGTACTTC
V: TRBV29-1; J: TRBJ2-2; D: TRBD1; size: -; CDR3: CSVDLRDRVSGELFF; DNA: TGCAGCGTCGATCTCCGGGACAGGGTATCCGGGGAGCTGTTTTTT
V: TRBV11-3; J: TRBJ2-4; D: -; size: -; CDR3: CASSLGQDRKVQYF; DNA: TGTGCCAGCAGCTTAGGACAGGACCGTAAAGTTCAGTACTTC
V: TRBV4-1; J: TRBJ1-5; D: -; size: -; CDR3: CASSQPSQAAQHF; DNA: TGCGCCAGCAGCCAGCCATCACAGGCGGCCCAGCATTTT
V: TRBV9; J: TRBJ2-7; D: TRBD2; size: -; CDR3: CASSRSGVSSYEQYF; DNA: TGTGCCAGCAGCCGTAGCGGGGTAAGCTCCTACGAGCAGTACTTC
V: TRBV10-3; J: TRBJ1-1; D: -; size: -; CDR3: CATGFDTEAFF; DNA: TGTGCCACCGGATTTGACACTGAAGCTTTCTTT
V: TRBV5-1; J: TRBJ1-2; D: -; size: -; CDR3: CASRDYRKNYGYTF; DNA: TGCGCCAGCAGAGATTACAGGAAAAACTATGGCTACACCTTC
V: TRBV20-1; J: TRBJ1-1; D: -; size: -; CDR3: CSAPNRDIGGAFF; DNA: TGCAGTGCTCCCAACCGGGACATCGGGGGAGCTTTCTTT
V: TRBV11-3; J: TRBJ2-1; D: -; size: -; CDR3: CASSSVGPSRGNEQFF; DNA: TGTGCCAGCAGCTCTGTTGGTCCTAGCAGGGGCAATGAGCAGTTCTTC
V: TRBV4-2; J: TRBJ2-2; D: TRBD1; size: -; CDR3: CASRQGDTGELFF; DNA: TGTGCCAGCAGACAGGGGGACACCGGGGAGCTGTTTTTT
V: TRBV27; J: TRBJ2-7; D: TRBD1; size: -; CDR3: CASSLFTGGSSGEQYF; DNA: TGTGCCAGCAGTTTATTTACAGGGGGGAGTTCTGGCGAGCAGTACTTC